The next 30 T cell receptor beta chains were all read from a single sample in a study of response to subunit inactivated influenza vaccine. Using its own MiXCR run on the RT-PCR reads, TCRdb lists one record per CDR3 protein. The table has hundreds of thousands of distinct CDR3 sequences, about 18% seen once. The material was PBMCs from blood, obtained more than 4 days after vaccination. These TCRs come from a man aged 50-60 years who received an inactivated influenza vaccine.

This clonotype has a handful of counts. CDR3 DNA: TGCAGCGTTGTTTGGGGGACCCACAGGAACACTGAAGCTTTCTTT. Translation: CSVVWGTHRNTEAFF. The V call is TRBV29-1, the J call TRBJ1-1; D is possibly TRBD1 (5 bases). With 4 bases removed from V and 1 base from J, the gap between germline ends came to 16 bases. The CDR3 is 15 residues long. Germline assignment: CDR1 SQVTM and CDR2 ANQGSEA.

The rearrangement links TRBV10-3 to TRBJ2-5; tentatively, D is TRBD1 or TRBD2 (6 bases each). V lost 4 bases and J 0 bases, leaving 21 bases between the germline ends. CDR3 length: 18 amino acids. Germline V gives CDR1 ENHRY, CDR2 SYGVKD. The CDR3 coding sequence is TGTGCCATCAGTGGGCCGGCTGGGCGGGACAACTACCAAGAGACCCAGTACTTC. Translating it yields CAISGPAGRDNYQETQYF.

The chain's CDR3 is CASSTSPSTDTQYF. The CDR3 coding sequence is TGTGCCAGCAGCACCTCCCCCAGCACAGATACGCAGTATTTT. V is TRBV9 and J is TRBJ2-3; D is undetermined. The ends were cut back, 4 bases at V and 0 bases at J, with 9 bases in the middle. This CDR3 is 14 amino acids long. The V gene's germline CDR1 is SGDLS and CDR2 YYNGEE.

V is TRBV6-1 and J is TRBJ1-3; D uncertain. Between the trimmed V and J ends, which lost 6 bases and 0 bases, there was a span of 9 bases. The CDR3 has 14 amino acids. Germline-derived CDR1 and CDR2 are MNHNS and SASEGT. CDR3 loop: CASRPEISGNTIYF. The CDR3 DNA is TGTGCCAGCAGGCCAGAGATCTCTGGAAACACCATATATTTT.

DNA for the CDR3: TGCGCCAGCAGCCAAGATCGAAAACTAGCGGAGGTAGACTACGAGCAGTACTTC. This gives the protein CASSQDRKLAEVDYEQYF. The chain uses TRBV4-3 and TRBJ2-7; 8 positions agree with TRBD2. Trimming took 0 bases from V and 3 from J; bases not matched to a gene: 13. Germline CDR1 is LGHNA and CDR2 is YSLEER. The CDR3 covers 18 residues.

This clonotype was seen a few times. This chain connects TRBV18 to TRBJ1-2, with no clear D. V lost 6 bases to trimming and J lost 8 bases, with 16 bases between them. This CDR3 has 13 residues. The V gene's germline CDR1 is KGHSH and CDR2 LQKENI. CDR3 residues: CASSDSQEGGYTF. The CDR3, as DNA: TGTGCCAGCTCCGACTCTCAGGAAGGAGGCTACACCTTC. The entire variable domain, with the rest obtained from reference TRBV18 and TRBJ1-2, is as follows: NAGVMQNPRHLVRRRGQEARLRCSPMKGHSHVYWYRQLPEEGLKFMVYLQKENIIDESGMPKERFSAEFPKEGPSILRIQQVVRGDSAAYFCASSDSQEGGYTFGSGTRLTVV.

This clonotype was detected a few times. The gene calls are TRBV7-2 and TRBJ2-1; D uncertain. This CDR3 has 14 amino acids. Germline V gives CDR1 SGHTA, CDR2 FQGNSA. V dropped 5 bases and J dropped 9 bases, with 17 bases sitting between them. CDR3 protein: CASSLEVGIGEQFF. Written as DNA, the CDR3 is TGTGCCAGCAGCCTAGAGGTAGGGATAGGTGAGCAGTTCTTC.

This clonotype was observed a few times. The chain employs TRBV5-1 and TRBJ2-3; D is possibly TRBD1 or TRBD2 (5 bases each). The V end was cut by 4 bases, the J end by 2 bases, with 17 bases between. Germline CDR1 and CDR2: SGHRS and YFSETQ. CDR3 length: 16 amino acids. CDR3 nucleotides: TGCGCCAGCAGCCGGGACGCTGCCGCCAACACAGATACGCAGTATTTT. Amino acid sequence: CASSRDAAANTDTQYF.

Of note for this clonotype: Sequence at one end of the junction differs from germline and may be a read error. The rearrangement uses TRBV15 and TRBJ2-1; 9 positions agree with TRBD1. Per the germline V gene, CDR1 is LNHNV and CDR2 is YYDKDF (reference sequence). CDR3 length: 15 amino acids. For the CDR3, the DNA is TGTGCCATCAGCAGAGGGACAGGGTGGGACAATGAGCAGTTCTTC. Encoded protein: CAISRGTGWDNEQFF.

This clonotype has ten or more counts. Germline and junction disagree at one end, which may indicate a read error. CDR3 in amino acids: CASSSSGYEQYF. CDR3 DNA sequence: TGTGCCAGTAGTTCGTCAGGGTACGAGCAGTACTTC. This chain joins TRBV6-2 or TRBV6-3 and TRBJ2-7, with a possible D match to TRBD1 (5 bases). CDR3 length equals 12 residues. Germline V lookup: CDR1 MNHEY, CDR2 SVGEGT.

The chain is built from TRBV14 and TRBJ2-1, with 9 bases fitting TRBD2. The germline V gene has CDR1 SGHDN and CDR2 FVKESK. The CDR3 loop spans 16 amino acids. V shed 2 bases and J 0 bases; nucleotides not matched to a gene: 2. CDR3 sequence (DNA): TGTGCCAGCAGCCAACGACTAGCGGCCTCCTACAATGAGCAGTTCTTC. Protein product: CASSQRLAASYNEQFF.

The rearrangement uses TRBV12-3 or TRBV12-4 and TRBJ1-2; 9 bases align to TRBD1. The CDR3 length is 13 residues. The J segment lost 6 bases and the V segment lost 6 bases, leaving 5 bases of the junction unmatched. The CDR3 reads CASRDRDRDGYTF. In DNA, the CDR3 is TGTGCCAGCAGGGACAGGGACAGGGATGGCTACACCTTC.

The table lists this clonotype with a few counts. The chain has TRBV20-1 and TRBJ2-1, with D hard to call. Between the trimmed V and J ends, which lost 0 bases and 1 base, there was a span of 10 bases. Germline V lookup: CDR1 DFQATT, CDR2 SNEGSKA (reference sequence). The CDR3 has 15 residues. CDR3 protein: CSARDPSKSYNEQFF. DNA for the CDR3: TGCAGTGCTAGAGATCCCAGTAAATCCTACAATGAGCAGTTCTTC.

This rearrangement joins TRBV24-1 to TRBJ2-5, with 7 bases aligning to TRBD1. This CDR3 is built from 14 residues. Germline lookup yields CDR1 KGHDR and CDR2 SFDVKD. V trimming: 9 bases; J trimming: 2 bases; junction bases outside the gene matches: 8. DNA of the CDR3: TGTGCCACCCAAAGCTTGGACAGGCAAGAGACCCAGTACTTC. Protein sequence: CATQSLDRQETQYF.

This clonotype occurred a few times. This chain links TRBV2 with TRBJ1-5; D possibly corresponds to TRBD1 (6 bases). The CDR3 is 13 amino acids. Trimming cost V 5 bases and J 4 bases, with 9 bases left between them. Germline loops: CDR1 SNHLY, CDR2 FYNNEI. The DNA for the CDR3 is TGTGCCAGCAGTCGGGACAAAAATCAGCCCCAGCATTTT. Its protein is CASSRDKNQPQHF.

The chain couples TRBV20-1 to TRBJ2-3; D not resolved. There are 16 residues in the CDR3. CDR1 DFQATT and CDR2 SNEGSKA come from the germline V gene (reference sequence). V lost 0 bases and J 6 bases, leaving 19 bases between the germline ends. CDR3 nucleotide sequence: TGCAGTGCTAGAGATGAGCAGATGGGGTACAGTGATACGCAGTATTTT. Encoded protein: CSARDEQMGYSDTQYF.

This clonotype was seen a handful of times. The chain is built from TRBV7-8 and TRBJ2-2; no firm D call. The germline V gene has CDR1 SGHVS and CDR2 FQNEAQ. V lost 1 base and J 3 bases, leaving 9 bases between the germline ends. This CDR3 is 15 amino acids long. CDR3 sequence (DNA): TGTGCCAGCAGCTTAGACCTCTACCACACCGGGGAGCTGTTTTTT. This gives the protein CASSLDLYHTGELFF.

There are a few counts of this clonotype. V and J are TRBV28 and TRBJ2-3, with D perhaps assigned TRBD1 or TRBD2 (5 bases each). The CDR3 consists of 18 residues. The V and J ends lost 3 bases and 1 base respectively, with 20 bases between them. The germline V gene encodes CDR1 MDHEN and CDR2 SYDVKM. CDR3 loop: CASSFGYLGDRGTDTQYF. The DNA of the CDR3 is TGTGCCAGCAGTTTTGGTTATTTGGGGGATCGAGGCACAGATACGCAGTATTTT.

This chain connects TRBV12-3 or TRBV12-4 to TRBJ2-1, with D tentatively TRBD2 (5 bases). The CDR3 has 14 amino acids. The germline V and J ends were trimmed by 0 bases and 10 bases, with 13 bases remaining between them. The CDR3 DNA is TGTGCCAGCAGTTTAGCGTCAGAGGGAAGAGAGCAGTTCTTC. It translates to CASSLASEGREQFF.

This clonotype was found a few times. The rearrangement uses TRBV18 and TRBJ2-7; 10 nucleotides match TRBD1. This CDR3 is 16 amino acids long. CDR1 is KGHSH and CDR2 is LQKENI in the germline V gene. The trim removed 3 bases at V and 2 bases at J, leaving 7 bases unmatched. The CDR3 sequence: CASSPNAGQGPYEQYF. The CDR3 bases are TGTGCCAGCTCACCCAACGCGGGACAGGGGCCCTACGAGCAGTACTTC.

This clonotype came up many times. J is TRBJ1-5 and V is TRBV20-1; unclear D gene. The CDR3 runs to 13 residues. Germline V CDR1 and CDR2: DFQATT, SNEGSKA (reference sequence). V was shortened by 7 bases and J by 0 bases, with 10 bases between the two germline ends. The CDR3 spells CSVGQDSNQPQHF. CDR3 DNA sequence: TGCAGTGTTGGGCAGGATAGCAATCAGCCCCAGCATTTT.

This clonotype was seen a few times. The chain uses TRBV24-1 and TRBJ2-1; D possibly uses TRBD1 or TRBD2 (6 bases each). The V and J ends lost 1 base and 0 bases respectively, with 12 bases between them. The CDR3 contains 17 residues. Germline V gene data show CDR1 as KGHDR and CDR2 as SFDVKD. CDR3 sequence reads: CATSDFRGANSYNEQFF. The CDR3 DNA sequence: TGTGCCACCAGTGATTTTAGGGGGGCGAACTCCTACAATGAGCAGTTCTTC.

The rearrangement joins TRBV12-3 or TRBV12-4 to TRBJ1-5; TRBD1 aligns across 9 bases. The CDR3 loop spans 15 amino acids. With V trimmed by 5 bases and J by 7 bases, 9 bases remained unmatched. The CDR3, as DNA: TGTGCCAGCAGTCCCGGACAGGGGTTAGGCCAGCCCCAGCATTTT. Amino acids: CASSPGQGLGQPQHF.

The chain employs TRBV3-1 and TRBJ2-1; 8 bases map to TRBD2. V lost 7 bases, J lost 6 bases, and 11 bases stayed unmatched. The germline V gene encodes CDR1 LGHDT and CDR2 YNNKEL (reference sequence). The CDR3 is made up of 15 amino acids. The CDR3: CASTGGGPGLNEQFF. The CDR3 bases are TGTGCCAGCACCGGGGGGGGGCCAGGCCTCAATGAGCAGTTCTTC.

This clonotype occurred many times. The J gene is TRBJ2-1, the V gene TRBV29-1; D perhaps matches TRBD1 (6 bases). The CDR3 consists of 13 residues. The germline CDR1 and CDR2 sequences are SQVTM and ANQGSEA. V was shortened by 4 bases and J by 2 bases, with 9 bases between the two germline ends. CDR3 sequence: CSVGGLAYNEQFF. CDR3 DNA sequence: TGCAGCGTTGGGGGGCTCGCCTACAATGAGCAGTTCTTC.

This clonotype was counted a few times. This chain uses TRBV5-1 with TRBJ2-7; D gene uncertain. The CDR3 consists of 14 residues. Deletions cut 0 bases from V and 5 bases from J, with 12 bases between. The germline V gene has CDR1 SGHRS and CDR2 YFSETQ. CDR3 sequence reads: CASSLAGGANEQYF. The CDR3 nucleotides read TGCGCCAGCAGCTTGGCGGGCGGAGCAAACGAGCAGTACTTC.

This clonotype was seen only a few times. J is TRBJ1-6 and V is TRBV12-3 or TRBV12-4; D is undetermined. Deletions cut 2 bases from V and 7 bases from J, with 9 bases between. CDR3 length: 14 residues. The CDR3 DNA reads TGTGCCAGCAGTTTACGGCAGGTGAATTCACCCCTCCACTTT. Translated, it gives CASSLRQVNSPLHF.

The sample holds many counts of this clonotype. The chain couples TRBV15 to TRBJ2-7, with D unresolved. Trimming shortened V by 0 bases and J by 1 base, and 4 bases separated the two germline ends. The germline gives CDR1 LNHNV, CDR2 YYDKDF (reference sequence). This CDR3 is 13 amino acids long. This CDR3 reads CATSRDRSYEQYF. The CDR3 coding sequence is TGTGCCACCAGCAGAGATAGGTCCTACGAGCAGTACTTC.

The rearrangement joins TRBV5-6 to TRBJ2-3; D possibly corresponds to TRBD1 (6 bases). The CDR3 loop spans 14 amino acids. Germline values: CDR1 SGHDT, CDR2 YYEEEE. The germline V and J ends were trimmed by 5 bases and 1 base, with 11 bases remaining between them. The CDR3 sequence: CASREGGRTDTQYF. DNA of the CDR3: TGTGCCAGCAGAGAAGGGGGTCGCACAGATACGCAGTATTTT. The full variable domain, its missing parts supplied by reference TRBV5-6 and TRBJ2-3, is DAGVTQSPTHLIKTRGQQVTLRCSPKSGHDTVSWYQQALGQGPQFIFQYYEEEERQRGNFPDRFSGHQFPNYSSELNVNALLLGDSALYLCASREGGRTDTQYFGPGTRLTVL.

This clonotype was seen more than once but under ten times. This sequence joins TRBV7-9 and TRBJ1-1, with D unresolved. Trimming pared 6 bases from V and 1 base from J, leaving 9 bases between. Germline V gene data show CDR1 as SEHNR and CDR2 as FQNEAQ (reference sequence). The CDR3 consists of 13 residues. CDR3 loop: CASRGSTNTEAFF. CDR3 sequence (DNA): TGTGCCAGCAGGGGAAGCACGAACACTGAAGCTTTCTTT.